The next 3 T cell receptor beta chains were all read from a single sample in a study of Ad26.COV2.S vaccination and SARS-CoV-2 variants. Indicated treatment: around 19 received Ad26.COV2.S at low or high dose, single or two shots; several received placebo; per-sample allocation not given. Each sample was drawn 63 days after the first injection (of vaccine or placebo). The repertoire was sequenced with immunoSEQ multiplex PCR; TCRdb's copy has only in-frame clones and lacks some. The sample includes about 400,000 clones, roughly 90% of them seen just once. The sequencing used peripheral blood, collected in a trial of Ad26.COV2.S vaccine versus placebo. The receptors originated from a person between 18 and 59 years old who received the Ad26.COV2.S COVID-19 vaccine or a placebo.

The chain couples TRBV3-1 (or the pseudogene TRBV3-2) to TRBJ2-5; 7 bases match TRBD1. With 5 bases clipped from V and 6 bases from J, the junction kept 9 bases outside the gene matches. In germline, CDR1 is LGHDT, CDR2 YNNKEL (reference sequence). This CDR3 contains 14 residues. In DNA, the CDR3 is TGTGCCAGCAGCATACAGGGGCCTAGGAAGACCCAGTACTTC. Its protein is CASSIQGPRKTQYF.

The chain uses TRBV4-1 and TRBJ1-2; 10 bases map to TRBD1. CDR1 MGHRA and CDR2 YSYEKL come from the germline V gene. This CDR3 contains 15 residues. After removal of 4 bases from V and 6 bases from J, the junction contained 8 bases not matched to a gene. CDR3 protein: CASSRIGQGDDGYTF. CDR3 bases: TGCGCCAGCAGCCGAATAGGACAGGGGGATGATGGCTACACCTTC.

The CDR3 is CAWARGREETQYF. CDR3 in DNA: TGTGCCTGGGCCAGGGGGCGGGAAGAGACCCAGTACTTC. This chain links TRBV30 with TRBJ2-5, with TRBD1 matching over 8 bases. CDR1 and CDR2 from the germline V gene are GTSNPN and SVGIG (reference sequence). CDR3 length: 13 amino acids. V was pared by 5 bases and J by 3 bases, with 5 bases of the junction left unmatched.